Listed below are T cell receptor beta chains from one sample, sequenced in a study of early T cells in non-severe SARS-CoV-2 infection. TCRdb redid the calling of the 5' RACE reads with MiXCR, one entry per CDR3 protein. The sample lists 45,000 to 75,000 distinct CDR3 sequences; roughly an eighth were seen once. The sequenced sample was whole blood. These receptors were obtained from an adult who was a healthcare worker with PCR-confirmed SARS-CoV-2 infection or an uninfected control (not recorded which). CDR3s include the opening cysteine and the closing phenylalanine or tryptophan. A D gene is named only where the DNA matches it firmly. Clone size, where shown, is once, few, many, or a class for clones that have expanded.

D	V	J	size	CDR3	DNA
TRBD2	TRBV7-3	TRBJ2-5	few	CASSRNSGRQETQYF	TGTGCCAGCAGTCGAAATAGCGGGAGGCAAGAGACCCAGTACTTC
NA	TRBV20-1	TRBJ2-5	NA	CSARPSLPGVETQYF	TGCAGTGCTAGACCCTCCCTCCCAGGGGTAGAGACCCAGTACTTC
TRBD2	TRBV20-1	TRBJ2-7	few	CSAGPLAGLYEQYF	TGCAGTGCTGGTCCACTAGCGGGCCTATACGAGCAGTACTTC
NA	TRBV27	TRBJ2-4	few	CASRTRGPKNIQYF	TGTGCCAGCAGGACTAGGGGTCCCAAAAACATTCAGTACTTC
NA	TRBV11-2	TRBJ2-4	NA	CASRPGDGRAGIQYF	TGTGCCAGCAGACCCGGCGACGGAAGAGCCGGCATTCAGTACTTC
TRBD2	TRBV30	TRBJ2-1	many	CAWSGIAGRDEQFF	TGTGCCTGGAGTGGGATAGCGGGAAGGGACGAGCAGTTCTTC
NA	TRBV7-3	TRBJ2-3	few	CASSETTTDTQYF	TGTGCCAGCAGCGAGACAACGACAGATACGCAGTATTTT
NA	TRBV7-9	TRBJ2-1	few	CASRPRDNNEQFF	TGTGCCAGCAGGCCCAGAGATAACAATGAGCAGTTCTTC
TRBD2	TRBV29-1	TRBJ2-5	NA	CSAGGTSGTETQYF	TGCAGCGCCGGGGGGACTAGCGGGACAGAGACCCAGTACTTC
TRBD2	TRBV29-1	TRBJ2-5	few	CSFRRTSGRIETQYF	TGCAGCTTTCGTAGGACTAGCGGGAGAATAGAGACCCAGTACTTC
TRBD1	TRBV28	TRBJ2-7	NA	CASRGTGSYEQYF	TGTGCCAGCAGGGGGACAGGCTCGTACGAGCAGTACTTC
TRBD1	TRBV18	TRBJ2-1	NA	CASSGTGATSYNEQFF	TGTGCCAGCTCGGGGACAGGAGCTACTTCCTACAATGAGCAGTTCTTC
NA	TRBV6-5	TRBJ2-2	few	CASSYSVTGELFF	TGTGCCAGCAGTTATAGTGTGACCGGGGAGCTGTTTTTT
TRBD1	TRBV7-2	TRBJ2-3	NA	CASSVIQGALTDTQYF	TGTGCCAGCAGCGTAATACAGGGGGCGCTCACAGATACGCAGTATTTT
NA	TRBV5-4	TRBJ2-2	NA	CASSLSSANTGELVF	TGTGCCAGCAGCTTGTCTAGCGCTAACACCGGGGAGCTGGTTTTT
TRBD1	TRBV5-1	TRBJ1-2	NA	CASSTNRDRVDGYTF	TGCGCCAGCAGCACGAACCGGGACAGGGTAGATGGCTACACCTTC
NA	TRBV28	TRBJ1-2	few	CASSPRRDGYGYTF	TGTGCCAGCAGTCCCCGCCGGGACGGCTATGGCTACACCTTC
TRBD2	TRBV9	TRBJ2-3	NA	CASSVASGGTDTQYF	TGTGCCAGCAGCGTAGCTAGCGGGGGCACAGATACGCAGTATTTT
TRBD1	TRBV7-8	TRBJ2-3	few	CASSPGQLLTSADTQYF	TGTGCCAGCAGCCCGGGACAGCTTCTAACCTCCGCAGATACGCAGTATTTT
NA	TRBV2	TRBJ1-2	NA	CASSYRKGIYGYTF	TGTGCCAGCAGTTACAGGAAAGGGATCTATGGCTACACCTTC
NA	TRBV11-2	TRBJ2-7	few	CASSEGTDYEQYF	TGTGCCAGCAGCGAGGGGACGGACTACGAGCAGTACTTC